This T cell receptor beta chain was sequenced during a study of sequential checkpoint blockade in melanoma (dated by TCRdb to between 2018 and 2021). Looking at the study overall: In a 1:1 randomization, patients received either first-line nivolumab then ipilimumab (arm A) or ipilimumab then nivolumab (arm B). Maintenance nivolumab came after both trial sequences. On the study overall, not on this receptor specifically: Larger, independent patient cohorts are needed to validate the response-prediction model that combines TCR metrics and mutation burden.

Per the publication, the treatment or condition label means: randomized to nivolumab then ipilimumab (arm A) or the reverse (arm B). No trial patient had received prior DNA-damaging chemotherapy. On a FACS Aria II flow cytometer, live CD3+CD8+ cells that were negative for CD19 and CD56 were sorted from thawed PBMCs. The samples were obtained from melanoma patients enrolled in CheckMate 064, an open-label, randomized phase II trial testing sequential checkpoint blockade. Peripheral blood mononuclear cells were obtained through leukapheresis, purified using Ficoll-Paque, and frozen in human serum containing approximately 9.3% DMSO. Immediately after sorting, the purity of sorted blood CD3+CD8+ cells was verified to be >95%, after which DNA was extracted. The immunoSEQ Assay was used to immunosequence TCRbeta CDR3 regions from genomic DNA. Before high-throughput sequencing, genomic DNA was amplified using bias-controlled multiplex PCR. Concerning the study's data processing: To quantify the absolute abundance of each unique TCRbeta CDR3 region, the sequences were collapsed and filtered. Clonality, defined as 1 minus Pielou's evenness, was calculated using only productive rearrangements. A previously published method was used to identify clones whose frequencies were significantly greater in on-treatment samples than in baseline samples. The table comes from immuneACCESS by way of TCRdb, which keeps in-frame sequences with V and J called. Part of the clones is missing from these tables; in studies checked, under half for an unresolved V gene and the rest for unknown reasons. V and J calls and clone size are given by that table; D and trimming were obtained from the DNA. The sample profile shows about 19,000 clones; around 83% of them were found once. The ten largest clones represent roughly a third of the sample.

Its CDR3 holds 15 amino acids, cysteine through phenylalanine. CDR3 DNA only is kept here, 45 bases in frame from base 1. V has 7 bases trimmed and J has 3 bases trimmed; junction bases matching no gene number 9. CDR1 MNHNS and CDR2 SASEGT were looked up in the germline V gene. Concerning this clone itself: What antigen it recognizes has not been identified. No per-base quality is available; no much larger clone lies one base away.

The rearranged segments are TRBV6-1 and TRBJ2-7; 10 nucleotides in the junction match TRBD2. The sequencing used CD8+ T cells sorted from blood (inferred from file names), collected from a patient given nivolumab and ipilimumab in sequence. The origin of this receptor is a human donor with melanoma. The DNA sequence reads TGTGCCAGCAAAGGGGAGGCTAGCGGGAGCTACGAGCAGTACTTC. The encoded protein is CASKGEASGSYEQYF.